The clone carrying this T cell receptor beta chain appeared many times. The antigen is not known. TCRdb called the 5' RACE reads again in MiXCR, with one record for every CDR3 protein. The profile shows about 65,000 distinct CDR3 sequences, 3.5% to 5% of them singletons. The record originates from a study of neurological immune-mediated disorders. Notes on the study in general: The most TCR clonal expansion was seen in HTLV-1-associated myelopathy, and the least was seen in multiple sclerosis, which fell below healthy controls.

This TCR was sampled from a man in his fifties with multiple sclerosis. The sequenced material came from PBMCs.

The CDR3: CASSLPTNEKLFF. CDR3 coding DNA: TGTGCCAGCAGCTTGCCGACTAATGAAAAACTGTTTTTT. The chain employs TRBV5-6 and TRBJ1-4; D is uncertain. CDR3 length equals 13 residues. V lost 1 base and J lost 2, with 3 bases in between. Per the germline V gene, CDR1 is SGHDT and CDR2 is YYEEEE.